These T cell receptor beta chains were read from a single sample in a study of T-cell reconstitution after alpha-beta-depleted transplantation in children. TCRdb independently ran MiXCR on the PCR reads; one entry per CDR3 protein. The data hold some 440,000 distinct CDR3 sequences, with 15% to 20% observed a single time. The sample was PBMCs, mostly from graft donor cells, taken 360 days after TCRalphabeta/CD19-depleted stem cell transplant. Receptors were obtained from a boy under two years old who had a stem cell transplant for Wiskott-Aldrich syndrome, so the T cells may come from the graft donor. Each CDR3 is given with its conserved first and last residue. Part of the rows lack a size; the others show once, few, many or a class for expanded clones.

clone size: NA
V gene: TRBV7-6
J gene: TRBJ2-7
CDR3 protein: CASSPDLVSYEQYF

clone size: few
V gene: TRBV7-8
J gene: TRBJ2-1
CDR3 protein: CASSPSAGAYNEQFF

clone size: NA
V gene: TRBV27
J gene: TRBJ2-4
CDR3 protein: CASRGLGTSGFNIQYF

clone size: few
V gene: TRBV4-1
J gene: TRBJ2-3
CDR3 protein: CASSQESGTGGSPDTQYF

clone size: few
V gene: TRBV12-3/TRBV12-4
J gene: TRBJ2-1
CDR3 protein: CASSLVPPGQGAEGQFF

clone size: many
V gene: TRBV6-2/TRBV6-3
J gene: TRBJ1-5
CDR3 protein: CASSRQNSNQPQHF

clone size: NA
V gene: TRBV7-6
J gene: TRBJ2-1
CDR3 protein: CASSLIPSGSLGEQFF

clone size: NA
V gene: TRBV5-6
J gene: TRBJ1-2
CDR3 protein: CASSLSGVGGYTF

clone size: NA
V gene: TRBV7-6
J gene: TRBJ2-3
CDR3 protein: CASSDPSGRAVGTDTQYF

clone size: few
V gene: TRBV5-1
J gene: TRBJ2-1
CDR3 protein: CASSLTGGLLYNEQFF

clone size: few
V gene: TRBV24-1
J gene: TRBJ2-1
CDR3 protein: CATSDPAGVRNEQFF

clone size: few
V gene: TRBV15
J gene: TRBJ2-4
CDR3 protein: CATSLLAKNIQYF

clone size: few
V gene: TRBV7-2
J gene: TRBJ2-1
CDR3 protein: CASSLAGLAFNEQFF

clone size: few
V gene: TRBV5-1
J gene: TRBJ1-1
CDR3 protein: CASSSGYMNTEAFF

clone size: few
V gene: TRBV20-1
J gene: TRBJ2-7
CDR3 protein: CSARGGLPSYEQYF

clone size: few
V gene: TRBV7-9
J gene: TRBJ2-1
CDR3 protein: CATPRTGRSYNEQFF

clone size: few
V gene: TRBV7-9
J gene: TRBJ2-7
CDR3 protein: CASSLRGSGEQYF

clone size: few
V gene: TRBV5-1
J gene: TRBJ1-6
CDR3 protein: CASSLGPLPSNSPLHF

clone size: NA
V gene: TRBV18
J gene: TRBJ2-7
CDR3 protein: CASSPGLTFNEQYF

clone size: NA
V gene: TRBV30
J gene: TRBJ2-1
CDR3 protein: CAWSVFADEQFF

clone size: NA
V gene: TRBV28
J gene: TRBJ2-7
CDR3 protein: CASMGTLPSYEQYF

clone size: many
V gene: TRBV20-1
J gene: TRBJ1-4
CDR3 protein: CSASSVLNEKLFF

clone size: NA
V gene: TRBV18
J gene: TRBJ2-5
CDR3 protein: CASSPLSDQETQYF

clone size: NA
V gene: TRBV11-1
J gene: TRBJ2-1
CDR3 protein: CASSPPLAGVYNEQFF

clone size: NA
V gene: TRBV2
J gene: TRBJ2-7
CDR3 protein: CASRAYRDLSYEQYF

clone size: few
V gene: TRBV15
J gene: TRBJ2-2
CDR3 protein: CATSREGTNTGELFF

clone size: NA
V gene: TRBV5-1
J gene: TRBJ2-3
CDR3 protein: CASSLDNHSTDTQYF

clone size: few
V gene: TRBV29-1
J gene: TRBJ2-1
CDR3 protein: CSVGPRFDEQFF

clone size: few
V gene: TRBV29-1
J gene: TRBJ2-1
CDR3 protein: CSVEARTSGIYEQFF

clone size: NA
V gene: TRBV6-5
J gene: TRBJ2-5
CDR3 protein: CASSYSKGSETQYF

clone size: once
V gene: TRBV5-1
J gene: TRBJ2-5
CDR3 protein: CASSLAGGTKTQYF

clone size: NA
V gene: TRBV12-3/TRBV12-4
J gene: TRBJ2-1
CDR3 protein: CASVLGVPYNEQFF

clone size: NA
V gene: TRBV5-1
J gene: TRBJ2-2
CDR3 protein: CASSLNGVGNTGELFF

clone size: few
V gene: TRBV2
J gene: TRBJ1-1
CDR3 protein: CASSSAGVNTEAFF

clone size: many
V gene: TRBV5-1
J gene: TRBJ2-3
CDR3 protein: CASSLEQTTDTQYF

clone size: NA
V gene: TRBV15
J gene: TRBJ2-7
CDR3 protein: CATSGQSGSYEQYF

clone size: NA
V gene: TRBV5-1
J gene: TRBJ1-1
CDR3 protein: CASSLALPDVSTEAFF

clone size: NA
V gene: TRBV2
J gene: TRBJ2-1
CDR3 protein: CASSEQRGMLNEQFF

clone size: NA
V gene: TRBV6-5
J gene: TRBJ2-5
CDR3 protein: CASSYWTSTIQETQYF

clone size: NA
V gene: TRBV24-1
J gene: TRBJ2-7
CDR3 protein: CANLPGGDEQYF

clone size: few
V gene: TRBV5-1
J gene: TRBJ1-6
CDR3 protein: CASSVGHKNSPLHF

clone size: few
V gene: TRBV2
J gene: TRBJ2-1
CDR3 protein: CALTRKDSSYNEQFF

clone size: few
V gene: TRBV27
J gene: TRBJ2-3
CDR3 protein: CASSFSASGASTDTQYF

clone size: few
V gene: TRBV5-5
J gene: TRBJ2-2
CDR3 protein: CASSQTSGGAGELFF

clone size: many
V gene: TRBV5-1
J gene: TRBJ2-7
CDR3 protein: CASSFQGVYEQYF

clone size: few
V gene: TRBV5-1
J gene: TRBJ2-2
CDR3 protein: CASSLPGQGASGELFF

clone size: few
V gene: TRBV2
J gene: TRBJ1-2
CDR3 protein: CASKQGPLYGYTF

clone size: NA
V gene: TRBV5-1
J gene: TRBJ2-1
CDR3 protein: CASSLRDKANEQFF